A single sample gave rise to the 20 T cell receptor beta chains below, sequenced in a study of response to subunit inactivated influenza vaccine. TCRdb passed the RT-PCR reads through MiXCR, listing each CDR3 protein once. Here the sample spans fewer than 750,000 distinct CDR3 sequences, around 15% being singletons. Sample: PBMCs from blood, taken approximately 13 days after vaccination. These receptors came from a man aged 50-59 years who received an inactivated influenza vaccine.

This clonotype was seen only a few times. The DNA of the CDR3 is TGTGCCAGCAGCGCAGCGGGCTACAATGAGCAGTTCTTC. This translates into CASSAAGYNEQFF. The J gene is TRBJ2-1, the V gene TRBV7-2; a possible D gene is TRBD2 (6 bases). V dropped 5 bases and J dropped 3 bases, with 8 bases sitting between them. This CDR3 contains 13 residues. CDR1 and CDR2 (germline): SGHTA, FQGNSA.

The CDR3 DNA sequence: TGTGCCAGCGGAAGCTTAGCCTGGCAGGGACGCGAGCAGTACTTC. Translation: CASGSLAWQGREQYF. The chain joins TRBV7-2 to TRBJ2-7; D is perhaps TRBD1 or TRBD2 (5 bases each). Trimming pared 8 bases from V and 6 bases from J, leaving 23 bases between. This CDR3 is built from 15 residues. Germline CDR1 is SGHTA and CDR2 is FQGNSA.

The chain combines TRBV5-8 with TRBJ1-1, with 9 nucleotides matching TRBD1. Unmatched junction bases numbered 5, after V lost 1 base and J lost 4 bases. The CDR3 contains 15 residues. CDR1 is SGHTS, CDR2 YDEGEE, per germline. CDR3 sequence: CASSLTGGRFTEAFF. For the CDR3, the DNA is TGTGCCAGCAGCTTGACAGGGGGCAGGTTCACTGAAGCTTTCTTT.

The sample holds a few counts of this clonotype. The chain employs TRBV5-4 and TRBJ1-1, with D possibly TRBD1 on 5 matching bases. Germline CDR1 reads SGHNT; CDR2 reads YYREEE (reference sequence). Trimming took 7 bases from V and 1 from J, leaving 17 bases between them. The CDR3 is 15 residues long. As DNA, the CDR3 is TGTGCCAGCGGGTGGGGCCCGTCAGCGAACACTGAAGCTTTCTTT. Its protein product is CASGWGPSANTEAFF.

V usage is TRBV10-3 and J usage is TRBJ2-2; TRBD2 might be the D (6 bases). The germline CDR1 and CDR2 sequences are ENHRY and SYGVKD. There are 15 residues in the CDR3. Trimming left V 10 bases short and J 2 bases short, with 17 bases between. The CDR3 DNA reads TGTGCCACCCACGGTTTCGGGGGAAACACCGGGGAGCTGTTTTTT. Amino acids: CATHGFGGNTGELFF.

This clonotype was seen a few times. V and J are TRBV9 and TRBJ2-7; TRBD2 matches 10 bases. Trimming cost V 0 bases and J 4 bases; bases outside gene matches: 4. This CDR3 comprises 15 residues. Germline CDR1 is SGDLS and CDR2 is YYNGEE. Here the CDR3 DNA reads TGTGCCAGCAGCGTAGATCCTAGCGGGAGATACGAGCAGTACTTC. It codes for CASSVDPSGRYEQYF.

In its sample, this clonotype was seen a few times. The rearrangement uses TRBV7-9 and TRBJ2-7; 12 bases are shared with TRBD2. Looked up from germline, CDR1 is SEHNR and CDR2 is FQNEAQ (reference sequence). V trimming: 4 bases; J trimming: 0 bases; junction bases outside the gene matches: 7. CDR3 length equals 17 residues. The CDR3 reads CASSSRLAGAFSYEQYF. CDR3 nucleotides: TGTGCCAGCAGCTCCCGACTAGCGGGGGCCTTCTCCTACGAGCAGTACTTC.

At least ten counts were recorded for this clonotype. The chain uses TRBV9 and TRBJ1-4; 8 nucleotides align to TRBD1. The ends lost 0 bases at V and 5 bases at J; junction bases unmatched: 9. CDR3 length equals 17 residues. Germline loops: CDR1 SGDLS, CDR2 YYNGEE. The DNA for the CDR3 is TGTGCCAGCAGCGTAGGGACAGGGACCACTTCAAATGAAAAACTGTTTTTT. Its protein is CASSVGTGTTSNEKLFF.

This clonotype was picked up many times. CDR3 residues: CSALPDRGLNEQYF. The CDR3 DNA reads TGCAGTGCACTACCGGACAGGGGGCTAAACGAGCAGTACTTC. The rearrangement uses TRBV20-1 and TRBJ2-7; TRBD1 matches 11 bases. Germline CDR1 DFQATT, CDR2 SNEGSKA (reference sequence). This CDR3 is 14 amino acids long. The ends lost 6 bases at V and 5 bases at J; junction bases unmatched: 9.

This clonotype was observed a handful of times. The chain carries TRBV3-1 and TRBJ2-7; the D is unclear. V lost 1 base, J lost 6 bases, and 19 bases lay in between. The V gene's germline CDR1 is LGHDT and CDR2 YNNKEL (reference sequence). The CDR3 is 16 amino acids. The CDR3 DNA follows: TGTGCCAGCAGCCAAGGTCAGACAAGGACCTCCGGCGAGCAGTACTTC. Amino acid sequence: CASSQGQTRTSGEQYF.

The V gene is TRBV7-9, the J gene TRBJ2-1; possible D gene TRBD1, 6 bases. The CDR3 length is 13 residues. V was clipped by 5 bases and J by 6 bases, with 11 bases between them. The V gene's germline CDR1 is SEHNR and CDR2 FQNEAQ (reference sequence). CDR3 nucleotides: TGTGCCAGCAGCCAGGACAGAACCAATGAGCAGTTCTTC. Protein product: CASSQDRTNEQFF.

The V call is TRBV20-1, the J call TRBJ2-7; 9 bases are shared with TRBD1. The length of the CDR3 is 12 residues. Trimming at V came to 7 bases and at J to 1 base, leaving 2 bases not matched to a gene. The germline gives CDR1 DFQATT, CDR2 SNEGSKA (reference sequence). CDR3 protein: CSGQGESYEQYF. The CDR3 region has the DNA TGCAGTGGACAGGGGGAATCCTACGAGCAGTACTTC.

The V call is TRBV3-1, the J call TRBJ2-1; TRBD2 matches at 14 bases. CDR3 size: 15 residues. Unmatched junction bases numbered 1, after V lost 1 base and J lost 8 bases. Germline CDR1 is LGHDT and CDR2 is YNNKEL (reference sequence). The CDR3 sequence is CASSQGLAGGDEQFF. The CDR3 coding sequence is TGTGCCAGCAGCCAAGGACTAGCGGGGGGGGATGAGCAGTTCTTC.

A few counts support this clonotype. Germline and junction disagree at one end, which may indicate a read error. The genes are TRBV6-7 and TRBJ2-1, with D possibly TRBD2 on 5 matching bases. TRBV6-7 is marked as an open reading frame, function uncertain. This CDR3 has 9 amino acids. The CDR3 region has the DNA TGTGCCAGCCTGGGGAGCGCTGACTTC. The encoded protein is CASLGSADF.

The chain employs TRBV20-1 and TRBJ2-3; possible D gene TRBD2, 6 bases. The CDR3 consists of 14 residues. CDR1 and CDR2 (germline): DFQATT, SNEGSKA (reference sequence). V lost 6 bases, J lost 3 bases, and 16 bases lay in between. CDR3 sequence reads: CSATSPAGTDTQYF. The CDR3, as DNA: TGCAGTGCGACCTCCCCAGCGGGTACAGATACGCAGTATTTT.

The rearrangement links TRBV15 to TRBJ2-3; possible D gene TRBD2, 6 bases. Looked up from germline, CDR1 is LNHNV and CDR2 is YYDKDF (reference sequence). The CDR3 runs to 16 residues. The germline V and J ends were trimmed by 5 bases and 0 bases, with 15 bases remaining between them. The CDR3 DNA follows: TGTGCCACCAGCGGAGGGGACTTCACAAGCACAGATACGCAGTATTTT. As protein: CATSGGDFTSTDTQYF.

The table lists this clonotype with many counts. The chain uses TRBV4-1 and TRBJ1-5, with 7 bases matching TRBD1. J was trimmed by 6 bases and V by 2 bases; bases with no gene match: 7. CDR1 is MGHRA and CDR2 is YSYEKL in the germline V gene. CDR3 length: 15 amino acids. The CDR3 spells CASSQTGAPGQPQHF. CDR3 DNA: TGCGCCAGCAGCCAAACAGGGGCGCCGGGTCAGCCCCAGCATTTT.

This clonotype was seen repeatedly, ten times or more. In DNA form, the CDR3 reads TGTGCCAGCAGTGAACTCCCTCACTCTGGGGCCAACGTCCTGACTTTC. Its protein product is CASSELPHSGANVLTF. This sequence joins TRBV6-1 and TRBJ2-6; unclear D gene. Between the trimmed V and J ends, which lost 2 bases and 0 bases, there was a span of 8 bases. Germline lookup yields CDR1 MNHNS and CDR2 SASEGT. This CDR3 has 16 amino acids.

This chain links TRBV7-2 with TRBJ2-1; 13 nucleotides align to TRBD2. The CDR3 covers 17 residues. CDR1 and CDR2 from the germline V gene are SGHTA and FQGNSA. J lost 4 bases, V lost 3 bases, and 6 bases had no gene match. The chain's CDR3 is CASSLPGLAGTYNEQFF. The CDR3 region has the DNA TGTGCCAGCAGCTTGCCGGGACTAGCGGGGACTTACAATGAGCAGTTCTTC.

This clonotype was seen a few times. The chain recombines TRBV4-1 with TRBJ2-1; D may be TRBD2 (5 bases). Germline CDR1 reads MGHRA; CDR2 reads YSYEKL. The CDR3 totals 19 residues. Trimming cost V 4 bases and J 0 bases, with 22 bases left between them. The chain's CDR3 is CASSLTSLSGLSSYNEQFF. The CDR3 region has the DNA TGCGCCAGCAGCCTAACTTCGCTAAGTGGACTGAGCTCCTACAATGAGCAGTTCTTC.